This TCR beta chain is drawn from a study of OX40 agonist ivuxolimab in advanced cancers. General notes on the study: Ivuxolimab, which targeted the costimulatory receptor OX40 (CD134), was an agonistic, fully human IgG2 monoclonal antibody. Intravenous ivuxolimab was administered to patients every 2 weeks at six dose levels: 0.01, 0.1, 0.3, 1.5, 3 and 10 mg/kg. Of the approximately 54 patients in dose escalation, around 19 had hepatocellular carcinoma, around 15 had melanoma, 9 had renal cell carcinoma and 9 had head and neck cancer. In the dose-escalation cohort, 82.7% of patients were male, and the mean age was roughly 60 years, with a range of about 23 to 80. Patients were allowed to have had prior anti-PD-1, anti-PD-L1 or anti-CTLA-4 therapy, and more than 35% of the dose-escalation patients had been treated with checkpoint inhibitors. Partial responses occurred in three dose-escalation patients, of whom one had hepatocellular carcinoma and two had cutaneous melanoma. The point of sequencing TCRbeta in the periphery was to test whether ivuxolimab changed TCR sequence diversity and drove clonal T-cell expansion. The paper describes the monotherapy dose-escalation part (N = 52 patients) of the phase I trial of ivuxolimab.

Patients with autoimmune disease history or receiving systemic immunosuppression were excluded from the trial. Peripheral blood for TCR sequencing was collected from all dose cohorts at baseline, on cycle 4 day 1, and on cycle 7 day 1. The samples were drawn from a first-in-human, open-label, multicenter phase I dose-escalation trial of ivuxolimab. The trial enrolled adults with locally advanced or metastatic head and neck squamous cell, hepatocellular, melanoma or renal cell carcinoma. CD4+ and CD8+ T cells were sorted separately from peripheral blood before TCR sequencing. For sequencing of the TCRbeta CDR3 region, genomic DNA was extracted from the sorted cells. TCRbeta CDR3 regions were sequenced using the immunoSEQ Assay. In its TCRdb copy, this immuneACCESS table keeps in-frame sequences only and misses some clones. Where compared with another copy, unresolved V genes explain less than half of these, and the others have no known cause. The sample records around 60,000 clones, 65% to 85% of which are singletons. The ten largest clones represent 1.9% of the sample.

After removal of 0 bases from V and 7 bases from J, the junction retains 3 bases not matched to a gene. According to the germline V gene, CDR1 reads SGHRS and CDR2 reads YFSETQ. The CDR3 sequence holds 16 residues, the cysteine and phenylalanine included. CDR3 DNA only is kept here, 48 bases in frame from base 1. For this clone: What antigen it recognizes has not been identified. No base quality information exists; no much larger clone differs at one position.

Results the study describes overall, beyond this receptor: Clonal expansion of both CD4+ and CD8+ blood T cells was observed from baseline to week 6 at doses 0.1 to 3.0 mg/kg. After ivuxolimab, CD8+ T cells had more expanded clones than CD4+ T cells on average. Low levels of normalized T-cell clonal expansion were also shown by some nonresponding patients. Partial responders in the 0.1-3.0 mg/kg groups had among the lowest normalized peripheral clonal expansion, especially among CD8+ T cells. Antigen specificity was not determined for the clonally expanded peripheral T cells.

The rearranged segments are TRBV5-1 and TRBJ2-1; 14 bases in the middle match TRBD2. The sequence came from an adult with an advanced solid tumor such as melanoma, head and neck, liver or kidney cancer. This specimen was CD4+ or CD8+ T cells sorted from blood, taken in a trial of the OX40 agonist ivuxolimab. CDR3 reads: CASSLGLAGGWNEQFF. The DNA is as follows: TGCGCCAGCAGCTTGGGACTAGCGGGAGGGTGGAATGAGCAGTTCTTC.